The present T cell receptor (beta chain) was sequenced within a study of T cell responses to AZD1222 COVID-19 vaccine. Notes on this clone: Its antigen remains unidentified.

The CDR3 consists of 15 residues. V was pared by 3 bases and J by 6 bases, with 3 bases of the junction left unmatched. Germline V gives CDR1 SGHNT, CDR2 YYREEE (reference sequence). The table came from immunoSEQ multiplex PCR; TCRdb's copy has only in-frame clones and leaves some out. The sample holds 130,000 or so clones, 80% to 90% seen once. Overall study results and limits: After two AZD1222 doses, spike-specific TCR breadth and depth rose versus day 0. Spike-wide vaccine-associated CD4 TCRs dominated at 160-218 and 743-854. Repertoires in all cases were sampled only once the peak T cell response had passed. Only 5 or 6 people who got AZD1222 tested seropositive at baseline.

The chain combines TRBV5-4 with TRBJ2-2; 12 nucleotides line up with TRBD2. Here the sequenced sample was peripheral blood, taken on day 0 of AZD1222 vaccination. This TCR derives from an adult in good health. In DNA form, the CDR3 reads TGTGCCAGCAGCTCGCTAGCGGGAGGGCCCGGGGAGCTGTTTTTT. Protein product: CASSSLAGGPGELFF.